In its sample, the clone carrying this TCR beta chain was seen a few times. Its matching antigen is unknown. A read error may produce the germline difference seen at one junction end. Separate cDNA molecules each had unique molecular identifiers attached to them. TCRdb itself ran the 5' RACE reads through MiXCR, one entry per CDR3 protein. The table lists over 75,000 distinct CDR3 sequences, approximately 13% of them singletons, with about 2% in the top ten. The data were obtained in a study of early T cells in non-severe SARS-CoV-2 infection. Whole-study context: The input, bulk RNA from unsorted whole blood, was sequenced, and chains were unpaired.

Study results and caveats: VDJdb matching skewed toward anti-spike CD8 responses, missing private and CD4 specificities.

Sequencing was done on a sample of whole blood. This TCR was recovered from an adult who was a healthcare worker with PCR-confirmed SARS-CoV-2 infection or an uninfected control (not recorded which).

Written as DNA, the CDR3 is TGTGCCAGCAGCTTAGTTTTCCCCGGGGGGGTCGAGAATTTT. It yields the protein CASSLVFPGGVENF. The chain recombines TRBV11-2 with TRBJ2-3; TRBD2 matches at 8 bases. The CDR3 has 14 residues. Germline values: CDR1 SGHAT, CDR2 FQNNGV.